The 8 T cell receptor beta chains below all came from one sample that was sequenced in a study of shared clonotypes between healthy human individuals. Measured with immunoSEQ multiplex PCR; TCRdb has only the in-frame clones, and not every one. The sample records about 2,200,000 clones, about 92% being singletons. As defined, naive CD8 cells were CD45RO-negative and positively selected for CCR7, with terminally differentiated effector memory CD45RA+ cells excluded. Sample: naive CD8+ T cells from PBMCs. The receptors shown here come from a man younger than 30 in good health. Some clones in this sample may be carry-over from other donors' samples.

The V call is TRBV6-6, the J call TRBJ1-1, with D hard to call. Germline lookup yields CDR1 MNHNY and CDR2 SVGAGI (reference sequence). The CDR3 is 13 amino acids. Trimming shortened V by 3 bases and J by 7 bases, and 12 bases separated the two germline ends. CDR3 coding DNA: TGTGCCAGCAGTTATTCGATAAGTTTTGAAGCTTTCTTT. It specifies CASSYSISFEAFF.

This sequence joins TRBV7-9 and TRBJ1-1, with 12 bases that match TRBD1. Per the germline V gene, CDR1 is SEHNR and CDR2 is FQNEAQ (reference sequence). J lost 11 bases, V lost 4 bases, and 23 bases had no gene match. The CDR3 length is 19 residues. Written as DNA, the CDR3 is TGTGCCAGCAGCTCAACCATACGGGGTCCCCGGGACAGGGGGCGGTTGGCTTTCTTT. Translating gives CASSSTIRGPRDRGRLAFF.

The chain combines TRBV6-1 with TRBJ2-7; D uncertain. V was cut by 4 bases and J by 1 base, with 8 bases left in between. The V gene's germline CDR1 is MNHNS and CDR2 SASEGT. The CDR3 extends over 13 amino acids. CDR3 residues: CASSASASYEQYF. Written as DNA, the CDR3 is TGTGCCAGCAGTGCGTCGGCTTCCTACGAGCAGTACTTC.

The chain has TRBV30 and TRBJ2-1; 9 bases line up with TRBD2. In germline, CDR1 is GTSNPN, CDR2 SVGIG (reference sequence). This CDR3 region has 15 residues. Trimming removed 0 bases from V and 10 bases from J; junction bases left unmatched: 10. CDR3 residues: CAWSVLGTSLDEQFF. The CDR3 DNA sequence: TGTGCCTGGAGTGTACTTGGGACTAGCTTAGACGAGCAGTTCTTC.

This sequence joins TRBV7-9 and TRBJ2-1, with a possible D match to TRBD2 (6 bases). This CDR3 has 15 residues. V lost 5 bases to trimming and J lost 4 bases, with 15 bases between them. Looked up from germline, CDR1 is SEHNR and CDR2 is FQNEAQ (reference sequence). CDR3 DNA: TGTGCCAGCAGCAAAACTAGCCCCCTATACAATGAGCAGTTCTTC. Translated: CASSKTSPLYNEQFF.

The V gene is TRBV29-1, the J gene TRBJ2-2, with 8 bases fitting TRBD1. The V gene end was trimmed by 6 bases and the J gene end by 4 bases; junction bases not matched to a gene: 7. CDR3 size: 14 residues. Germline CDR1 and CDR2: SQVTM and ANQGSEA. The CDR3, as DNA: TGCAGCGTCGCAAGGACAGGGATCACCGGGGAGCTGTTTTTT. Its translation is CSVARTGITGELFF.

V and J are TRBV5-1 and TRBJ1-5; no definite D call. The CDR3 consists of 16 residues. Germline CDR1 is SGHRS and CDR2 is YFSETQ. The V and J ends lost 2 bases and 0 bases respectively, with 12 bases between them. For the CDR3, the DNA is TGCGCCAGCAGCTTCTCAGGACCTTATAGCAATCAGCCCCAGCATTTT. Amino acid sequence: CASSFSGPYSNQPQHF.

The CDR3 reads CASSSLDRVLSYEQYF. CDR3 sequence (DNA): TGTGCCAGCAGTTCCCTTGACAGGGTGCTATCCTACGAGCAGTACTTC. The rearrangement joins TRBV27 to TRBJ2-7; 7 nucleotides match TRBD1. Germline V CDR1 and CDR2: MNHEY, SMNVEV (reference sequence). The ends lost 4 bases at V and 1 base at J; junction bases unmatched: 10. This CDR3 region has 16 residues.